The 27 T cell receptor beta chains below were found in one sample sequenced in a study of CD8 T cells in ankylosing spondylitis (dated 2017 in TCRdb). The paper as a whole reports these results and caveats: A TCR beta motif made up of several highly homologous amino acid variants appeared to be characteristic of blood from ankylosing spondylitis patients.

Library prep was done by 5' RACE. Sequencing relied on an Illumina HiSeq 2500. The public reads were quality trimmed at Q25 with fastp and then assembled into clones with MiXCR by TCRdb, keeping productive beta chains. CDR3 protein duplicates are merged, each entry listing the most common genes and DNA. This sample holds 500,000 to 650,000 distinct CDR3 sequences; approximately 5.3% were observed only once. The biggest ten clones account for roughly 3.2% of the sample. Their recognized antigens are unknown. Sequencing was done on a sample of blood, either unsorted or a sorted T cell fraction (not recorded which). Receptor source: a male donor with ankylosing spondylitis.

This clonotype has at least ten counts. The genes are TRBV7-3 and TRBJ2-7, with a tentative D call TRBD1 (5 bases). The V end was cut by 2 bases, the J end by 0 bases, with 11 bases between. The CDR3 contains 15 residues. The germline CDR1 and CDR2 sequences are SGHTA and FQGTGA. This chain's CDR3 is CASSLHQGSSYEQYF. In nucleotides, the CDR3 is TGTGCCAGCAGCTTACACCAGGGCAGCTCCTACGAGCAGTACTTC.

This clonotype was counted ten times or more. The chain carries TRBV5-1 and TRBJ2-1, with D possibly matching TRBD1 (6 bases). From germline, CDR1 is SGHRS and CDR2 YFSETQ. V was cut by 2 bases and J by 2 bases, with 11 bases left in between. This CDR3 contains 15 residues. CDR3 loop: CASSLEGGTYNEQFF. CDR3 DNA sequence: TGCGCCAGCAGCTTAGAAGGGGGTACCTACAATGAGCAGTTCTTC.

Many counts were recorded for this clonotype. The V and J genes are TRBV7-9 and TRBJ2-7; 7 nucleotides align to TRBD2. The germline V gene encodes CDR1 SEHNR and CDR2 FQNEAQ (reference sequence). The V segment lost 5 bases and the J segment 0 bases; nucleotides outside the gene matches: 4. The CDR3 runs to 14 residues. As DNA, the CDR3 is TGTGCCAGCAGCCCTACTAGCGCCTCCTACGAGCAGTACTTC. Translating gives CASSPTSASYEQYF.

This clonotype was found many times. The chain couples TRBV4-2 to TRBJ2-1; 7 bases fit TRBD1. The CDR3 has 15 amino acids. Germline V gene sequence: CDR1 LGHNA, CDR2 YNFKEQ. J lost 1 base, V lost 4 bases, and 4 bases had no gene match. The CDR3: CASSRETGSYNEQFF. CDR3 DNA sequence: TGTGCCAGCAGCCGTGAGACAGGGTCCTACAATGAGCAGTTCTTC.

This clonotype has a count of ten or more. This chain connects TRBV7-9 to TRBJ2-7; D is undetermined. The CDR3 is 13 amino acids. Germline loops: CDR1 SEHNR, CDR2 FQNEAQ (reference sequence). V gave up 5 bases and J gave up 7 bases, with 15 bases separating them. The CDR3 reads CASSPRTVGEQYF. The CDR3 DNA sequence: TGTGCCAGCAGCCCGCGTACGGTAGGTGAGCAGTACTTC.

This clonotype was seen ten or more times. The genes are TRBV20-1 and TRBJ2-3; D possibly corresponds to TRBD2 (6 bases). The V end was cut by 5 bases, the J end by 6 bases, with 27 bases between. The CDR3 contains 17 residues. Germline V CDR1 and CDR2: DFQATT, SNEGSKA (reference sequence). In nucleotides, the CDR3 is TGCAGTGCTGAAAACTCTCGGGGGTCAGGAAGGAGGGATACGCAGTATTTT. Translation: CSAENSRGSGRRDTQYF.

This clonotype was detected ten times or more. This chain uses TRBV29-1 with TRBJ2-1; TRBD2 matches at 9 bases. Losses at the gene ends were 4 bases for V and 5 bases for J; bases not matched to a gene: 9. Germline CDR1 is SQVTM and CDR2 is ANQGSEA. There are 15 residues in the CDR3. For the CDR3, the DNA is TGCAGCGTTGGCCCTAGCGGGAATCTTAACAATGAGCAGTTCTTC. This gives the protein CSVGPSGNLNNEQFF.

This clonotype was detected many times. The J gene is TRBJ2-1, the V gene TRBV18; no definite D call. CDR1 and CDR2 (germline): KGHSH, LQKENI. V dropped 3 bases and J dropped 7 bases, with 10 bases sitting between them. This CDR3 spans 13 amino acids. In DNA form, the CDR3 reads TGTGCCAGCTCACCTTTGACGGTGAATGAGCAGTTCTTC. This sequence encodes CASSPLTVNEQFF.

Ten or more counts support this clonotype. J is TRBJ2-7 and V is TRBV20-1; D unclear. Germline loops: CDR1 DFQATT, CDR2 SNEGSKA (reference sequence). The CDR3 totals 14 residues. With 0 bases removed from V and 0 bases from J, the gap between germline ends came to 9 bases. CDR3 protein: CSARDLDGSYEQYF. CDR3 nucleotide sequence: TGCAGTGCTAGAGATCTCGACGGCTCCTACGAGCAGTACTTC.

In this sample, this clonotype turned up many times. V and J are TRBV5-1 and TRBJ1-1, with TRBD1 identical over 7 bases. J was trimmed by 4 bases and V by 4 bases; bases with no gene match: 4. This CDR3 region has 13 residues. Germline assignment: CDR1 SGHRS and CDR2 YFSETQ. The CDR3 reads CASSGHRGTEAFF. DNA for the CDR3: TGCGCCAGCAGCGGACACAGGGGCACTGAAGCTTTCTTT.

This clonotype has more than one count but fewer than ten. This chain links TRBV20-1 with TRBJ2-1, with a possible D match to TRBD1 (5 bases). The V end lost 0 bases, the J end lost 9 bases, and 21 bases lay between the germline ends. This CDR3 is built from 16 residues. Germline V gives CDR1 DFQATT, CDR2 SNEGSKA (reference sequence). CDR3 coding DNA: TGCAGTGCTAGAGATGGCTCAGGGAAAGGTCCCAGTGAGCAGTTCTTC. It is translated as CSARDGSGKGPSEQFF.

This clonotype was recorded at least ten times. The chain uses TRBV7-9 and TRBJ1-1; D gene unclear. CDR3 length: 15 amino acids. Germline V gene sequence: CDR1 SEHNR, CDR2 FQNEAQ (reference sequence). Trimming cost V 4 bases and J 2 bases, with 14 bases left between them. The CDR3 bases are TGTGCCAGCAGCTCGACGAACTTTAAAAACACTGAAGCTTTCTTT. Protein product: CASSSTNFKNTEAFF.

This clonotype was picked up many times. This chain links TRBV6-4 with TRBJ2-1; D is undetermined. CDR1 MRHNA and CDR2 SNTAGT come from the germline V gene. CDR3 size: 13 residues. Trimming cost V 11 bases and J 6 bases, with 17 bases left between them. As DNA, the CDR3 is TGTGCCTCATCCCTGGGGAATGGCAATGAGCAGTTCTTC. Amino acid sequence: CASSLGNGNEQFF.

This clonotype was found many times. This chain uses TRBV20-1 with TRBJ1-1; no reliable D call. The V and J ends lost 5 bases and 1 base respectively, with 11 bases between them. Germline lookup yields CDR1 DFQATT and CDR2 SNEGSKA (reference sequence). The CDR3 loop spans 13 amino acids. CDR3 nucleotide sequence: TGCAGTGCTGGTAGCCGGTGGAACACTGAAGCTTTCTTT. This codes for CSAGSRWNTEAFF.

The CDR3 loop is CASSLNVGSGANVLTF. The DNA of the CDR3 is TGTGCCAGCAGCTTAAATGTGGGTAGCGGGGCCAACGTCCTGACTTTC. V is TRBV7-2 and J is TRBJ2-6, with no clear D. CDR1 and CDR2 (germline): SGHTA, FQGNSA. V was cut by 2 bases and J by 4 bases, with 12 bases left in between. The length of the CDR3 is 16 residues.

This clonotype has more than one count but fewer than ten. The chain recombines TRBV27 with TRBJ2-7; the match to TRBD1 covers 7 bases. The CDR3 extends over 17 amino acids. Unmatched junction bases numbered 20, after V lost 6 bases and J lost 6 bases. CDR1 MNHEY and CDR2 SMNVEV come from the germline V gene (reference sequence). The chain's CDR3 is CASSYAVRYRGLSEQYF. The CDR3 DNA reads TGTGCCAGCAGCTACGCGGTACGATATAGGGGGCTCAGCGAGCAGTACTTC.

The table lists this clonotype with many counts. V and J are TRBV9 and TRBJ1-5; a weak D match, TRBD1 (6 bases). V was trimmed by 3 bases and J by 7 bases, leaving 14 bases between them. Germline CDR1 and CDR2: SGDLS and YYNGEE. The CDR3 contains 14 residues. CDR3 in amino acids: CASSGQVAFQPQHF. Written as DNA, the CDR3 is TGTGCCAGCAGCGGACAGGTCGCGTTCCAGCCCCAGCATTTT.

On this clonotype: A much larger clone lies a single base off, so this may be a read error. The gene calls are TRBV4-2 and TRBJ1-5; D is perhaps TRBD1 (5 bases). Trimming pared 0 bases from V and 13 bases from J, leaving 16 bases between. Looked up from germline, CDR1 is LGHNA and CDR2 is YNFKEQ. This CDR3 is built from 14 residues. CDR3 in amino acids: CASSQEMGGELQHF. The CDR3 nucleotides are TGTGCCAGCAGCCAAGAAATGGGGGGTGAACTTCAGCATTTT.

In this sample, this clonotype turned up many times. The CDR3 DNA reads TGTGCCAGCAGTTACTCGAGGGCGGGGGGTACGCAGTATTTT. Its protein is CASSYSRAGGTQYF. The chain uses TRBV6-5 and TRBJ2-3, with 8 bases aligning to TRBD2. The ends lost 0 bases at V and 8 bases at J; junction bases unmatched: 4. Germline CDR1 and CDR2: MNHEY and SVGAGI. This CDR3 is built from 14 residues.

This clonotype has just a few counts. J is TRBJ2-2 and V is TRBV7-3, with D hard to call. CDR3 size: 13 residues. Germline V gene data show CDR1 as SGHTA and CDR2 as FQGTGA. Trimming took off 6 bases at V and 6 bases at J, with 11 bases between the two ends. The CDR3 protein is CASRQMVAGELFF. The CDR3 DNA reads TGTGCCAGCAGACAGATGGTGGCCGGGGAGCTGTTTTTT.

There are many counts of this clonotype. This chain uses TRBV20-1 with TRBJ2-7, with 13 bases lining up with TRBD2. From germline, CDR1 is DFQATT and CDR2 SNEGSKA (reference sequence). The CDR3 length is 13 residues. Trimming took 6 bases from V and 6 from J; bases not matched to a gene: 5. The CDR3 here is CSAPGTSGIEQYF. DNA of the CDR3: TGCAGTGCCCCCGGGACTAGCGGGATCGAGCAGTACTTC.

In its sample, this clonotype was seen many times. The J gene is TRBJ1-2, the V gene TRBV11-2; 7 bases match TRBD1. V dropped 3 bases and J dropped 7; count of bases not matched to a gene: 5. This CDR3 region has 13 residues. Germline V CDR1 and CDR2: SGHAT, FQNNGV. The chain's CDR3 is CASSFYRGGGYTF. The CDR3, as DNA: TGTGCCAGCAGCTTTTACAGGGGTGGTGGCTACACCTTC.

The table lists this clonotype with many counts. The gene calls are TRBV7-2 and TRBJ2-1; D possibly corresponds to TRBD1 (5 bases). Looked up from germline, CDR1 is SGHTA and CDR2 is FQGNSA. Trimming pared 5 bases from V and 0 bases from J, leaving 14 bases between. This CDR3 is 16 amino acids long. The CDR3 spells CASSPGSSSSYNEQFF. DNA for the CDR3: TGTGCCAGCAGCCCAGGGTCCTCGAGCTCCTACAATGAGCAGTTCTTC. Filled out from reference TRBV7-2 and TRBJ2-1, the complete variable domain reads GAGVSQSPSNKVTEKGKDVELRCDPISGHTALYWYRQSLGQGLEFLIYFQGNSAPDKSGLPSDRFSAERTGGSVSTLTIQRTQQEDSAVYLCASSPGSSSSYNEQFFGPGTRLTVL.

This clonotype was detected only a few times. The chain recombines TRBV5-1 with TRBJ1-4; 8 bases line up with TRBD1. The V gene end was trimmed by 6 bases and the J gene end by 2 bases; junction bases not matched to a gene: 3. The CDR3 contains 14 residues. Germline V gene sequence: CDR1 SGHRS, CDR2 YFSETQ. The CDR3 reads CASTGGITNEKLFF. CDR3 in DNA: TGCGCCAGCACAGGGGGCATCACTAATGAAAAACTGTTTTTT.

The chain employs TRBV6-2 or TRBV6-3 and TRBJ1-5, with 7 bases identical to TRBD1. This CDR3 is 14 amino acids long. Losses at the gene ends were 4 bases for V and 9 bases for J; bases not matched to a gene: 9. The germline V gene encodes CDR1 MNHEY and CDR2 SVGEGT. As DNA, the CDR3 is TGTGCCAGCAGTTCGGACAGGTCAATCATGCCCCAGCATTTT. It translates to CASSSDRSIMPQHF.

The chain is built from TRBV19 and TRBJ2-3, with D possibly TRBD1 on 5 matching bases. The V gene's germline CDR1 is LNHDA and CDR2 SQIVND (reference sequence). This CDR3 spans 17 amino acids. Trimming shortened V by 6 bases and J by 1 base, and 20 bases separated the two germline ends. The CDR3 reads CASSKTRGSLRTDTQYF. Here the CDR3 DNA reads TGTGCCAGTAGCAAGACAAGGGGTTCTCTACGCACAGATACGCAGTATTTT. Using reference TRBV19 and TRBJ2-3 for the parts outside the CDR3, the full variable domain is DGGITQSPKYLFRKEGQNVTLSCEQNLNHDAMYWYRQDPGQGLRLIYYSQIVNDFQKGDIAEGYSVSREKKESFPLTVTSAQKNPTAFYLCASSKTRGSLRTDTQYFGPGTRLTVL.

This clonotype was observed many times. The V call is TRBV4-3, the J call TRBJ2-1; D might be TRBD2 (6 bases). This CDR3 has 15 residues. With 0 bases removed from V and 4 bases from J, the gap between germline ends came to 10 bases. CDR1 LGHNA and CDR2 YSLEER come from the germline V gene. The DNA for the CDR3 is TGCGCCAGCAGCCAAGAGAGCGGGCAATACAATGAGCAGTTCTTC. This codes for CASSQESGQYNEQFF.